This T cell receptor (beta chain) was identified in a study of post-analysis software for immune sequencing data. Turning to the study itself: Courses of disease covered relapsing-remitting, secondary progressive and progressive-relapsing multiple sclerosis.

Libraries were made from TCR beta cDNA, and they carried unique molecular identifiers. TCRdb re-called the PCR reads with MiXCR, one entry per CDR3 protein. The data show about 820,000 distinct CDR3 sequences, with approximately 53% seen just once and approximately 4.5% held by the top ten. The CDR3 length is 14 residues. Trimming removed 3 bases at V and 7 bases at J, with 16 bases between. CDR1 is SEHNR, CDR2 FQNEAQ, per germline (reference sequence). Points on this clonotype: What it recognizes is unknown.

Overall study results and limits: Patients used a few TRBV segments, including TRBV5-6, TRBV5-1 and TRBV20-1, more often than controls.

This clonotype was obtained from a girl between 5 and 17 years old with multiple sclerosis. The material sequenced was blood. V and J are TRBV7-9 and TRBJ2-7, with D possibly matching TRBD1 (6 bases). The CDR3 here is CASSFSYDRSEQYF. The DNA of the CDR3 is TGTGCCAGCAGCTTCAGCTATGACAGGTCTGAGCAGTACTTC.